This T cell receptor beta chain derives from a study of T cells after yellow fever vaccination. Study-level background: Preparation of the low-cell-number fractions used SMART-Seq v4 Ultra Low Input.

Notes on the study in general: It was the secondary response that reached its peak faster, day 5 versus 15, but it was weaker. Bulk-population clonotypes that are abundant could appear as contaminants in FACS-sorted repertoires.

With regard to this clonotype: As yet, its antigen is unknown.

The CDR3 length is 14 residues. V was clipped by 8 bases and J by 4 bases, with 17 bases between them. TCRdb re-called the 5' RACE reads with MiXCR, one entry per CDR3 protein. Among some 560,000 distinct CDR3 sequences listed, 15% to 20% were seen once. The source was PBMCs, collected 15 days after the yellow fever booster vaccination. The sequence derives from a man aged 25-40 years who received the YFV17D yellow fever vaccine. V usage is TRBV12-3 or TRBV12-4 and J usage is TRBJ1-2, with unresolved D. The CDR3 DNA is TGTGCCAGCGGCGTAGGCGTAGGAGTCTATGGCTACACCTTC. It is translated as CASGVGVGVYGYTF.